This T cell receptor beta chain emerged from a study of blood T cell repertoires in COVID-19. A few counts support this clone. CDR1 and CDR2 from the germline V gene are MNHEY and SVGAGI. Trimming cost V 6 bases and J 10 bases, with 10 bases left between them. CDR3 length: 12 residues. In the authors' methods: The authors estimated nucleated cell counts from reference gene primer amplification. TCRdb keeps only in-frame clones here, not all; method: immunoSEQ multiplex PCR. The V and J calls and clone size are taken from that table; D and trimming were inferred from the DNA. Counted here are about 250,000 clones, 70% to 80% occurring once; the ten biggest clones make up around 3.4%.

The TCR originated in a woman older than 75 with acute or convalescent COVID-19. This chain joins TRBV6-5 and TRBJ1-6; D unresolved. The sample comprised peripheral blood. CDR3 amino acids: CASSRAGSPLHF. The CDR3 DNA is TGTGCCAGCAGCAGAGCCGGGTCACCCCTCCACTTT.